Below, one T cell receptor beta chain is given with its context. Its antigen is still unknown. This entry is derived from a study of shared clonotypes between healthy human individuals. Across the study: The cohort comprised a couple of women and a few men. Their ages spanned 18 to 49 years. CD4 naive and memory got three plates each, CD8 naive two, CD8 memory one. Whole-study results and caveats: A few donors had around 5% of their naive CD4 clonotypes in common.

Trimming removed 4 bases at V and 4 bases at J, with 16 bases between. Germline values: CDR1 ENHRY, CDR2 SYGVKD. The CDR3 extends over 15 amino acids. The assay ran at deep level. Sequenced by immunoSEQ multiplex PCR; TCRdb stores in-frame clones only, minus some. Among about 2.4 million clones listed, around 90% were seen once. Sequencing used naive CD4+ T cells sorted from blood. Subset noted: CD45RA+ positively selected. This sequence was found in a young man in good health. The V and J genes are TRBV10-3 and TRBJ2-5, with D perhaps TRBD1 or TRBD2 (5 bases each). DNA of the CDR3: TGTGCCATCAGTGCACAAGGGGAGAATCTAGAGACCCAGTACTTC. Translation: CAISAQGENLETQYF.